This passage covers 23 T cell receptor beta chains from one sample sequenced in a study of T cells after yellow fever vaccination. TCRdb re-called the 5' RACE reads through MiXCR, storing one row per CDR3 protein. This sample has some 600,000 distinct CDR3 sequences; 10% to 15% occur once, and the top ten carry 14% to 15%. The sample here was PBMCs, taken on the day of the yellow fever booster vaccination. Source of these receptors: a man aged 25 to 40 who received the YFV17D yellow fever vaccine.

This clonotype was detected a few times. V and J are TRBV7-9 and TRBJ1-1; D uncertain. The CDR3 loop spans 15 amino acids. V shed 4 bases and J shed 1 base, with 13 bases lying between them. Germline values: CDR1 SEHNR, CDR2 FQNEAQ (reference sequence). In nucleotides, the CDR3 is TGTGCCAGCAGCTCGAGACTTGATCGGAACACTGAAGCTTTCTTT. Translating it yields CASSSRLDRNTEAFF.

This clonotype appeared a few times. The V call is TRBV30, the J call TRBJ1-1, with D maybe TRBD1 (6 bases). The CDR3 has 13 amino acids. Germline V gene lookup returns CDR1 GTSNPN and CDR2 SVGIG (reference sequence). Trimming took 2 bases from V and 1 from J, leaving 8 bases between them. The chain's CDR3 is CAWSLQGNTEAFF. CDR3 sequence (DNA): TGTGCCTGGAGTCTACAGGGGAACACTGAAGCTTTCTTT.

The count of this clonotype is one. The chain employs TRBV29-1 and TRBJ2-7, with TRBD1 matching 9 bases. The germline CDR1 and CDR2 sequences are SQVTM and ANQGSEA. The CDR3 runs 14 residues. Unmatched junction bases numbered 8, after V lost 6 bases and J lost 2 bases. For the CDR3, the DNA is TGCAGCGTCAGAAGCGGACAGGGGACCTACGAGCAGTACTTC. Translated: CSVRSGQGTYEQYF.

The rearrangement joins TRBV12-3 or TRBV12-4 to TRBJ2-5; D possibly matches TRBD1 or TRBD2 (6 bases each). V was cut by 1 base and J by 4 bases, with 16 bases left in between. The CDR3 extends over 16 amino acids. The CDR3 DNA follows: TGTGCCAGCAGTTTAGGCAAGGGGGGCATCGGAGAGACCCAGTACTTC. Its translation is CASSLGKGGIGETQYF.

This rearrangement joins TRBV7-9 to TRBJ2-7; 8 bases line up with TRBD1. The V and J ends lost 5 bases and 6 bases, in that order; junction bases with no gene match: 9. Germline-derived CDR1 and CDR2 are SEHNR and FQNEAQ (reference sequence). This CDR3 region has 14 residues. CDR3 residues: CASSPGTGASEQYF. DNA for the CDR3: TGTGCCAGCAGCCCCGGGACAGGAGCTAGCGAGCAGTACTTC.

The rearrangement links TRBV27 to TRBJ2-7; perhaps TRBD2 as D (5 bases). The V end was cut by 3 bases, the J end by 2 bases, with 8 bases between. CDR1 is MNHEY, CDR2 SMNVEV, per germline (reference sequence). The length of the CDR3 is 13 residues. DNA of the CDR3: TGTGCCAGCAGTTTCGGGAAGACCTACGAGCAGTACTTC. It translates to CASSFGKTYEQYF.

V is TRBV5-1 and J is TRBJ2-3; D is ambiguous. This CDR3 has 17 residues. Trimming stripped 3 bases from V and 0 bases from J, with 17 bases between. Germline CDR1 reads SGHRS; CDR2 reads YFSETQ. The DNA for the CDR3 is TGCGCCAGCAGCTCCTACCCGACGGAGAGTAGCACAGATACGCAGTATTTT. Residues: CASSSYPTESSTDTQYF.

V usage is TRBV5-6 and J usage is TRBJ2-7; a possible D gene is TRBD1 (5 bases). Germline CDR1 reads SGHDT; CDR2 reads YYEEEE. CDR3 size: 15 residues. V dropped 4 bases and J dropped 2 bases, with 16 bases sitting between them. CDR3 sequence: CASSESGNPPYEQYF. CDR3 sequence (DNA): TGTGCCAGCAGCGAATCAGGGAACCCTCCCTACGAGCAGTACTTC.

The CDR3 DNA follows: TGTGCCAGCAGCTTACTCGGGGCGGGCTATGGCTACACCTTC. Amino acids: CASSLLGAGYGYTF. V gene TRBV7-2 combines with J gene TRBJ1-2; tentatively, D is TRBD1 (5 bases). The CDR3 is made up of 14 amino acids. Germline loops: CDR1 SGHTA, CDR2 FQGNSA. The V end was cut by 2 bases, the J end by 4 bases, with 11 bases between.

This clonotype was observed a few times. The gene calls are TRBV18 and TRBJ2-7; D might be TRBD2 (7 bases). Trimming shortened V by 3 bases and J by 12 bases, and 18 bases separated the two germline ends. Germline loops: CDR1 KGHSH, CDR2 LQKENI. The CDR3 runs 13 residues. The CDR3: CASSPREAGGPYF. In DNA, the CDR3 is TGTGCCAGCTCACCCCGGGAGGCCGGGGGCCCGTACTTC.

This clonotype showed up just a few times. The chain joins TRBV6-5 to TRBJ2-1; tentatively, D is TRBD1 (5 bases). Trimming removed 10 bases from V and 3 bases from J, with 10 bases in between. The CDR3 runs 12 residues. Germline CDR1 reads MNHEY; CDR2 reads SVGAGI. The CDR3 DNA reads TGTGCCACTAGGACAAGCTACAATGAGCAGTTCTTC. Amino acid sequence: CATRTSYNEQFF.

The rearrangement joins TRBV6-1 to TRBJ2-7, with D hard to call. CDR1 and CDR2 from the germline V gene are MNHNS and SASEGT. Trimming took 2 bases from V and 1 from J, leaving 6 bases between them. The CDR3 has 13 amino acids. The CDR3 is CASSEPQSYEQYF. CDR3 DNA sequence: TGTGCCAGCAGTGAACCCCAATCCTACGAGCAGTACTTC.

The chain is built from TRBV7-9 and TRBJ2-3; 7 positions agree with TRBD1. The CDR3 runs to 17 residues. Germline V gene lookup returns CDR1 SEHNR and CDR2 FQNEAQ (reference sequence). V lost 5 bases, J lost 2 bases, and 13 bases stayed unmatched. The CDR3 DNA follows: TGTGCCAGCAGCCCCCCCCCGGGACAGCCAAACACAGATACGCAGTATTTT. Protein product: CASSPPPGQPNTDTQYF.

The chain employs TRBV7-2 and TRBJ2-1; 8 nucleotides line up with TRBD2. With V trimmed by 1 base and J by 7 bases, 9 bases remained unmatched. This CDR3 comprises 16 residues. The germline CDR1 and CDR2 sequences are SGHTA and FQGNSA. The CDR3 DNA follows: TGTGCCAGCAGCTTAGTTCGGGGACTAGTGGGGAATGAGCAGTTCTTC. This sequence encodes CASSLVRGLVGNEQFF.

On this clonotype itself: One junction end disagrees with the germline gene, perhaps due to a read error. The CDR3 region is CANSQVPHGAYGYTF. As DNA, the CDR3 is TGCGCCAACAGCCAAGTACCCCATGGGGCCTATGGCTACACCTTC. The chain joins TRBV4-3 to TRBJ1-2; D possibly corresponds to TRBD1 (5 bases). Germline CDR1 LGHNA, CDR2 YSLEER. This CDR3 contains 15 residues.

This clonotype was seen a few times. CDR3 in DNA: TGCAGTGCTGTACTGCAGGGGGCTTTTAAGGGCACTGAAGCTTTCTTT. Protein sequence: CSAVLQGAFKGTEAFF. The chain uses TRBV20-1 and TRBJ1-1; TRBD1 aligns across 8 bases. With 5 bases clipped from V and 4 bases from J, the junction kept 15 bases outside the gene matches. The CDR3 runs 16 residues. Germline CDR1 reads DFQATT; CDR2 reads SNEGSKA (reference sequence).

The chain is built from TRBV3-1 and TRBJ1-2; D gene uncertain. Germline CDR1 reads LGHDT; CDR2 reads YNNKEL (reference sequence). The CDR3 is 13 amino acids. V dropped 1 base and J dropped 2 bases, with 5 bases sitting between them. Here the CDR3 DNA reads TGTGCCAGCAGCCAAGCGAGGAACTATGGCTACACCTTC. Its protein product is CASSQARNYGYTF.

The rearrangement uses TRBV5-5 and TRBJ2-7; 7 positions match TRBD2. Looked up from germline, CDR1 is SGHKS and CDR2 is YYEKEE (reference sequence). Trimming cost V 4 bases and J 6 bases; bases outside gene matches: 13. This CDR3 is built from 15 residues. The CDR3 nucleotides are TGTGCCAGCAGCGACACTAGAATACGGGGGGTCGAGCAGTACTTC. Its translation: CASSDTRIRGVEQYF.

At least ten counts were recorded for this clonotype. The V and J genes are TRBV20-1 and TRBJ2-1; D gene unclear. V lost 3 bases and J 0 bases, leaving 21 bases between the germline ends. The germline V gene encodes CDR1 DFQATT and CDR2 SNEGSKA (reference sequence). CDR3 size: 18 residues. The CDR3 region is CSASQALDVWSSYNEQFF. DNA of the CDR3: TGCAGTGCTAGTCAGGCTTTGGACGTGTGGAGCTCCTACAATGAGCAGTTCTTC.

In its sample, this clonotype was seen a few times. The chain links TRBV7-9 to TRBJ1-5; D not resolved. The CDR3 covers 14 residues. Deletions cut 5 bases from V and 4 bases from J, with 12 bases between. Per germline, CDR1 SEHNR and CDR2 FQNEAQ (reference sequence). Here the CDR3 DNA reads TGTGCCAGCAGCCCCTCCGACCCGAATCAGCCCCAGCATTTT. It translates to CASSPSDPNQPQHF.

The V gene is TRBV15, the J gene TRBJ2-7; 16 bases agree with TRBD2. With V trimmed by 3 bases and J by 3 bases, 11 bases remained unmatched. CDR3 length equals 19 residues. Per the germline V gene, CDR1 is LNHNV and CDR2 is YYDKDF (reference sequence). CDR3 amino acids: CATSSPKGTSGRAIYEQYF. The CDR3 bases are TGTGCCACCAGCAGTCCCAAGGGGACTAGCGGGAGGGCCATCTACGAGCAGTACTTC. Full variable domain (rest looked up from reference TRBV15 and TRBJ2-7): DAMVIQNPRYQVTQFGKPVTLSCSQTLNHNVMYWYQQKSSQAPKLLFHYYDKDFNNEADTPDNFQSRRPNTSFCFLDIRSPGLGDTAMYLCATSSPKGTSGRAIYEQYFGPGTRLTVT.

The chain employs TRBV18 and TRBJ2-7; possible D gene TRBD2, 7 bases. Germline loops: CDR1 KGHSH, CDR2 LQKENI. V gave up 2 bases and J gave up 1 base, with 12 bases separating them. This CDR3 has 15 amino acids. As DNA, the CDR3 is TGTGCCAGCTCACCAAGCGGGACATATTCCTACGAGCAGTACTTC. Translated: CASSPSGTYSYEQYF.

The table lists this clonotype with a few counts. The rearrangement links TRBV20-1 to TRBJ2-7; TRBD1 agrees at 7 bases. This CDR3 has 15 residues. V lost 1 base to trimming and J lost 4 bases; unmatched junction nucleotides: 10. CDR1 is DFQATT, CDR2 SNEGSKA, per germline (reference sequence). DNA for the CDR3: TGCAGTGCTAGAGCTTACCAGGGGGAACCATACGAGCAGTACTTC. As protein: CSARAYQGEPYEQYF.